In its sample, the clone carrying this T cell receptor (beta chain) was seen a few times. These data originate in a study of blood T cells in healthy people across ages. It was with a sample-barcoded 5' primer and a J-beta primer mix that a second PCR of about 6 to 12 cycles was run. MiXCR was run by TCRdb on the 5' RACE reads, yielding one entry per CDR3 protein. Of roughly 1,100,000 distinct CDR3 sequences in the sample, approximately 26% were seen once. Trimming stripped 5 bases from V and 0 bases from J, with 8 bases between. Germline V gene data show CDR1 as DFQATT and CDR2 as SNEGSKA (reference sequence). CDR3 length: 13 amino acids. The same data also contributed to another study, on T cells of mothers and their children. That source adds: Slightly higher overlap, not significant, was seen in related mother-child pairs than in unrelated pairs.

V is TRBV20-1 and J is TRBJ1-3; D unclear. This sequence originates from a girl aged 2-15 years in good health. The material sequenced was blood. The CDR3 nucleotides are TGCAGTGCTTCAAAAAGCTCTGGAAACACCATATATTTT. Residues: CSASKSSGNTIYF.